The rows below give T cell receptor beta chains drawn from one sample of a study of response to subunit inactivated influenza vaccine. Each CDR3 protein gets one entry after TCRdb re-called the RT-PCR reads with MiXCR. The sample carries a few hundred thousand distinct CDR3 sequences, about 10% recorded once. These data were also reused for a study on T cells expressing NK-cell markers.

Source: PBMCs from blood, taken on the day of vaccination. These receptors originate from a man in his fifties who received an inactivated influenza vaccine. The CDR3 runs from the conserved cysteine through the conserved F or W. D genes are given only for firm matches. Size values are once, few and many counts, or a class for expanded clones, and some rows have none.

TRBJ2-7,14,many,TRBD2,TRBV3-1,TGTGCCAGCAGCCAAACTAGCGGGAGCTACGAGCAGTACTTC,CASSQTSGSYEQYF
TRBJ1-5,15,NA,TRBD1,TRBV5-1,TGCGCCAGCAGCTTGGGGGACAGGGGAAATCAGCCCCAGCATTTT,CASSLGDRGNQPQHF
TRBJ2-1,16,few,TRBD2,TRBV6-5,TGTGCCAGCAGTTTTGCGGGGGGGCTGGCCTACAATGAGCAGTTCTTC,CASSFAGGLAYNEQFF
TRBJ1-2,13,many,NA,TRBV20-1,TGCAGTGCTAGACCCGTTGGGGTCTATGGCTACACCTTC,CSARPVGVYGYTF
TRBJ2-2,14,NA,TRBD2,TRBV7-8,TGTGCCAGCAGCCCGCGGGGGGGCCACGGGGAGCTGTTTTTT,CASSPRGGHGELFF
TRBJ2-7,15,few,TRBD2,TRBV7-7,TGTGCCAGCAGTCTCGGGGTAGCGGGAGCCTACGAGCAGTACTTC,CASSLGVAGAYEQYF
TRBJ2-5,15,few,TRBD2,TRBV12-3/TRBV12-4,TGTGCCAGCAGCGATAATAGCGGGGGGCAAGAGACCCAGTACTTC,CASSDNSGGQETQYF
TRBJ1-1,14,NA,TRBD1,TRBV19,TGTGCCACCAGGACAGGACTTCAGAACACTGAAGCTTTCTTT,CATRTGLQNTEAFF
TRBJ2-2,18,NA,TRBD2,TRBV24-1,TGTGCCACCAGTGATCCCGGGACTAGCGGGAGACGCACCGGGGAGCTGTTTTTT,CATSDPGTSGRRTGELFF
TRBJ2-3,16,once,NA,TRBV11-3,TGTGCCAGCAGCTTGGGCTACGGGGGCGAAACAGATACGCAGTATTTT,CASSLGYGGETDTQYF
TRBJ2-1,14,few,NA,TRBV7-9,TGTGCCAGCAGCTTAGCACTGGCTAGGCGGGAGCAGTTCTTC,CASSLALARREQFF
TRBJ1-6,15,NA,NA,TRBV5-1,TGCGCCAGCAACAGTGGTGACGGGTTGTATTCACCCCTCCACTTT,CASNSGDGLYSPLHF
TRBJ1-5,15,few,TRBD1,TRBV20-1,TGCAGTGCTAGCGACGGGACAGGGGAACATCAGCCCCAGCATTTT,CSASDGTGEHQPQHF
TRBJ2-1,12,NA,NA,TRBV7-2,TGTGCCAGCAGCTCCCGGGGTCTTGAGCAGTTCTTC,CASSSRGLEQFF
TRBJ1-4,15,NA,NA,TRBV27,TGTGCCAGCAGTTTGGCGGGGGGGGCGTATGAAAAACTGTTTTTT,CASSLAGGAYEKLFF
TRBJ2-1,16,NA,NA,TRBV7-8,TGTGCCAGCACCAAAGGGGGGGCGGTTACCTACAATGAGCAGTTCTTC,CASTKGGAVTYNEQFF
TRBJ2-7,14,few,TRBD1,TRBV24-1,TGTGCCACCAGTGCCCGGGACAGGGTTTACGAGCAGTACTTC,CATSARDRVYEQYF
TRBJ1-2,15,NA,NA,TRBV5-1,TGCGCCAGCAGCTGGACGGCTTCGGGTAGCTATGGCTACACCTTC,CASSWTASGSYGYTF
TRBJ2-2,13,NA,NA,TRBV29-1,TGCAGCGTTGATGGGCCCCGGCACGGGGAGCTGTTTTTT,CSVDGPRHGELFF
TRBJ2-3,17,few,NA,TRBV4-1,TGCGCCAGCAGCCAAGTCCGGGACACGGTATGGGCAGATACGCAGTATTTT,CASSQVRDTVWADTQYF
TRBJ1-1,15,NA,TRBD1,TRBV4-2,TGTGCCAGCAGCCAAGGCCAGGGGGCAGAGACTGAAGCTTTCTTT,CASSQGQGAETEAFF
TRBJ1-4,13,NA,NA,TRBV4-2,TGTGCCAGCAGCCAATTAATTAATGAAAAACTGTTTTTT,CASSQLINEKLFF
TRBJ2-2,14,NA,TRBD2,TRBV6-1,TGTGCCACCAGTCCCCTAGCGGTCGCCGGGGAGCTGTTTTTT,CATSPLAVAGELFF
TRBJ2-5,16,NA,NA,TRBV11-2,TGTGCCAGCAGCTTAGGTCAAGGAGGGGGCCCAGAGACCCAGTACTTC,CASSLGQGGGPETQYF
TRBJ2-1,16,few,NA,TRBV28,TGTGCCAGCAGTCCCAGGGGAGTGAAGGGTCTCAATGAGCAGTTCTTC,CASSPRGVKGLNEQFF
TRBJ2-7,15,many,TRBD2,TRBV7-6,TGTGCCAGCAGCCCGGGGACTAGCGGCACCTACGAGCAGTACTTC,CASSPGTSGTYEQYF
TRBJ2-2,15,NA,TRBD2,TRBV28,TGTGCCAGCAGCGTGGGGGGGTTAAACACCGGGGAGCTGTTTTTT,CASSVGGLNTGELFF
TRBJ1-1,14,many,NA,TRBV12-3/TRBV12-4,TGTGCCAGCAGTTTCACAGGAATAGGGACTGAAGCTTTCTTT,CASSFTGIGTEAFF
TRBJ1-4,15,few,NA,TRBV7-2,TGTGCCAGCAGCTTAGCTCCCGGCAGGGCCGGCGAACTGTTTTTT,CASSLAPGRAGELFF
TRBJ2-1,16,few,TRBD2,TRBV7-9,TGTGCCAGCAGCTTTCCTAGCGGGAGCTCCTACAATGAGCAGTTCTTC,CASSFPSGSSYNEQFF
TRBJ1-6,17,few,TRBD1,TRBV5-5,TGTGCCAGCAGCTTTACAGGGGGCCGGTTCTATAATTCACCCCTCCACTTT,CASSFTGGRFYNSPLHF
TRBJ2-1,13,NA,TRBD2,TRBV29-1,TGCAGCGTCGGGACTACCAGTTACAATGAGCAGTTCTTC,CSVGTTSYNEQFF
TRBJ2-1,17,NA,NA,TRBV7-6,TGTGCCAGCAGCTTGATAGGGTTCGCTCCTACCTACAATGAGCAGTTCTTC,CASSLIGFAPTYNEQFF
TRBJ2-1,12,few,TRBD2,TRBV29-1,TGCAGCGTTCGGCTAGCGGGAGATGAGCAGTTCTTC,CSVRLAGDEQFF
TRBJ2-7,15,few,TRBD2,TRBV5-1,TGCGCCAGCAGCTTGGATAGCGGGAGTGTCTACGAGCAGTACTTC,CASSLDSGSVYEQYF
TRBJ1-5,12,few,TRBD1,TRBV12-3/TRBV12-4,TGTGCCACCGGACAGGGGGATCAGCCCCAGCATTTT,CATGQGDQPQHF
TRBJ2-5,12,NA,TRBD2,TRBV20-1,TGCAGTGCTCGGGGGGGCCAAGAGACCCAGTACTTC,CSARGGQETQYF
TRBJ1-1,13,NA,NA,TRBV28,TGTGCCAGCAGTTTGCGGGCGAACACTGAAGCTTTCTTT,CASSLRANTEAFF
TRBJ2-7,14,NA,NA,TRBV11-1,TGTGCCAGCAGCCTGCGAGACGCAGCCTACGAGCAGTACTTC,CASSLRDAAYEQYF
TRBJ2-5,13,NA,NA,TRBV29-1,TGCAGCGTTGAGCCAGGGAGGTTCGGGACCCAGTACTTC,CSVEPGRFGTQYF